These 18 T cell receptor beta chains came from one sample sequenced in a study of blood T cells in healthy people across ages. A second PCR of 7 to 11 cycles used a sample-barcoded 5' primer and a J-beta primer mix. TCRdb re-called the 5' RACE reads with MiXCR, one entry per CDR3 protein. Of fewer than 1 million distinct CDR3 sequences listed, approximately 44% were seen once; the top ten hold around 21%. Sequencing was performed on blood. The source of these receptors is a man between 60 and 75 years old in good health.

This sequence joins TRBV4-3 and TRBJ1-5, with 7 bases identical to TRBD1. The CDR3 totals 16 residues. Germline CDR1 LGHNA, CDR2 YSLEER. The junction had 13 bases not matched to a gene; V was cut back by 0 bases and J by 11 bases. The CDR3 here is CASSQDFQGGSSAQHF. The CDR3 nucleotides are TGCGCCAGCAGCCAAGATTTTCAGGGGGGCTCGTCGGCCCAGCATTTT.

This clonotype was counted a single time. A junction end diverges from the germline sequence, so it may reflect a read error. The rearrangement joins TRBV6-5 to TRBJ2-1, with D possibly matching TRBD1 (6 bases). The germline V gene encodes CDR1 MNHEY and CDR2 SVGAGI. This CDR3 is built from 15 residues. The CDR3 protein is CVSSYGQGKYNEQFF. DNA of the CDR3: TGTGTCAGCAGTTACGGTCAGGGGAAGTACAATGAGCAGTTCTTC.

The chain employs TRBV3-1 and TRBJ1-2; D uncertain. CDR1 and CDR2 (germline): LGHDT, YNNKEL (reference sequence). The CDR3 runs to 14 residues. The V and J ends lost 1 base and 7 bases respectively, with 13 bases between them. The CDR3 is CASSQGASIGGYTF. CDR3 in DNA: TGTGCCAGCAGCCAAGGGGCATCAATAGGTGGCTACACCTTC. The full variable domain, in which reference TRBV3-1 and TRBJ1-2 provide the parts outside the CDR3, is DTAVSQTPKYLVTQMGNDKSIKCEQNLGHDTMYWYKQDSKKFLKIMFSYNNKELIINETVPNRFSPKSPDKAHLNLHINSLELGDSAVYFCASSQGASIGGYTFGSGTRLTVV.

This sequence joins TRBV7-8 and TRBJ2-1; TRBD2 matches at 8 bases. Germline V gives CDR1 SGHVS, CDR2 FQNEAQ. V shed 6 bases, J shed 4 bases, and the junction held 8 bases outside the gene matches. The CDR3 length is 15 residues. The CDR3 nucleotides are TGTGCCAGCAGTTCCGGGACTAGAGTTTACAATGAGCAGTTCTTC. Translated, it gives CASSSGTRVYNEQFF.

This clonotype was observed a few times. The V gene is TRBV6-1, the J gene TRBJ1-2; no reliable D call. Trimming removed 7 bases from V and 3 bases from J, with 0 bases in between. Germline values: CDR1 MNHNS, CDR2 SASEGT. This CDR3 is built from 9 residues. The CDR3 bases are TGTGCCAGCAACTATGGCTACACCTTC. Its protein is CASNYGYTF.

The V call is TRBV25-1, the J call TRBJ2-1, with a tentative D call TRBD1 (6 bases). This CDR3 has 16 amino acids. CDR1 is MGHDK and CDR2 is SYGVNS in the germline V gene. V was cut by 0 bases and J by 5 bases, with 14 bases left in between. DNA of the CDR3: TGTGCCAGCAGTGAATACAGGCAGGGGAGTAACAATGAGCAGTTCTTC. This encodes CASSEYRQGSNNEQFF.

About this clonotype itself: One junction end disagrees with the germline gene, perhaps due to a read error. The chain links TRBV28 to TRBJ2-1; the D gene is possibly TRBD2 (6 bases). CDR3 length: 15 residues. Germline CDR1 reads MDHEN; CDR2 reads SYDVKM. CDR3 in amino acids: CASSPTSGAINERFF. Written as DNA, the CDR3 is TGTGCCAGCAGTCCGACTAGTGGGGCAATCAATGAGCGGTTCTTC.

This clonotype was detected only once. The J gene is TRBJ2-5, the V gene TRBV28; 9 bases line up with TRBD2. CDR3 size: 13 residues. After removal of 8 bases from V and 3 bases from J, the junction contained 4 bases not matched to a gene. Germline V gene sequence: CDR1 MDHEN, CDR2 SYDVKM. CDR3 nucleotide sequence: TGTGCCAGCCTTAGCGGGGGAAAAGAGACCCAGTACTTC. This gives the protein CASLSGGKETQYF.

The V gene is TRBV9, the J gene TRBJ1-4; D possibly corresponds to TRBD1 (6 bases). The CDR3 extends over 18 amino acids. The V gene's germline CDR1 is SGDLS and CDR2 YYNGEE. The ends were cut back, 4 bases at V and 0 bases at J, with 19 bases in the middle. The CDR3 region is CASSPQPGQTATNEKLFF. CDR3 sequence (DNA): TGTGCCAGCAGCCCCCAACCGGGACAAACTGCAACTAATGAAAAACTGTTTTTT. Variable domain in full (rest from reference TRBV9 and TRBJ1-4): DSGVTQTPKHLITATGQRVTLRCSPRSGDLSVYWYQQSLDQGLQFLIQYYNGEERAKGNILERFSAQQFPDLHSELNLSSLELGDSALYFCASSPQPGQTATNEKLFFGSGTQLSVL.

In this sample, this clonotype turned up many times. CDR3 coding DNA: TGCAGTGCTTGGGATACTAGCGGTACAGATACGCAGTATTTT. Protein product: CSAWDTSGTDTQYF. The chain uses TRBV20-1 and TRBJ2-3, with TRBD2 matching over 8 bases. CDR3 size: 14 residues. Unmatched junction bases numbered 7, after V lost 5 bases and J lost 3 bases. Germline assignment: CDR1 DFQATT and CDR2 SNEGSKA (reference sequence).

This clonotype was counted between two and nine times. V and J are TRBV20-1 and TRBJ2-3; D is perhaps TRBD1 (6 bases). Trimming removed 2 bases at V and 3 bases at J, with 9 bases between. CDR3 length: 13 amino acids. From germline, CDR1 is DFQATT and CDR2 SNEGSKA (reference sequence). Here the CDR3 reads CSARLTGTDTQYF. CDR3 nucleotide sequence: TGCAGTGCTAGACTAACAGGGACAGATACGCAGTATTTT.

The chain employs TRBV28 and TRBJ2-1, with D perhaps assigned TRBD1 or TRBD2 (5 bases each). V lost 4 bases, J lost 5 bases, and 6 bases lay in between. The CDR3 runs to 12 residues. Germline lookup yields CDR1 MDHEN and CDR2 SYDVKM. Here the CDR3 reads CASSWGNNEQFF. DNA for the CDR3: TGTGCCAGCAGTTGGGGGAACAATGAGCAGTTCTTC.

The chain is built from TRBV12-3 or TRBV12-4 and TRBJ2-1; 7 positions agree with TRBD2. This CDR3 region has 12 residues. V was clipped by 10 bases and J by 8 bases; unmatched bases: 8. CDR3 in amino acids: CANGPGRHEQFF. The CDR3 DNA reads TGTGCCAACGGACCCGGGAGGCATGAGCAGTTCTTC.

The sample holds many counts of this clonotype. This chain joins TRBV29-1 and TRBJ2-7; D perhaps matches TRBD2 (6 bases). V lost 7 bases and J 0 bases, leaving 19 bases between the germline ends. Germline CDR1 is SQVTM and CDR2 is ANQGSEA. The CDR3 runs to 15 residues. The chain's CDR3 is CSAGPGTGSSYEQYF. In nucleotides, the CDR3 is TGCAGCGCCGGACCCGGGACTGGGAGCTCCTACGAGCAGTACTTC.

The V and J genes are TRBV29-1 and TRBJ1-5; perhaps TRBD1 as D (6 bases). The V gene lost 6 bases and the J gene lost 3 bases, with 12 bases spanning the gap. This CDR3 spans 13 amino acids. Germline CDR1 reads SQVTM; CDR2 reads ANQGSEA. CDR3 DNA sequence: TGCAGCGTCCTAACAGGGCCCAATCAGCCCCAGCATTTT. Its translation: CSVLTGPNQPQHF.

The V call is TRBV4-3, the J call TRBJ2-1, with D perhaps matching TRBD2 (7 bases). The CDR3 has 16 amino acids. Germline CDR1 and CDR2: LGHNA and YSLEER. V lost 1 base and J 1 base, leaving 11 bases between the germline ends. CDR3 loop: CASSQGGGRSYNEQFF. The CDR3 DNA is TGCGCCAGCAGCCAAGGGGGGGGCCGGTCCTACAATGAGCAGTTCTTC.

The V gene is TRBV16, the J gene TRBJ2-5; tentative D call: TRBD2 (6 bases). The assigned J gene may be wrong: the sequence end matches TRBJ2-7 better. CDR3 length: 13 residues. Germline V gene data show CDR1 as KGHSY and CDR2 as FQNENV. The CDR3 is CASSWTGDHEQYF. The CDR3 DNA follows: TGTGCCAGCAGCTGGACGGGGGACCACGAGCAGTACTTC.

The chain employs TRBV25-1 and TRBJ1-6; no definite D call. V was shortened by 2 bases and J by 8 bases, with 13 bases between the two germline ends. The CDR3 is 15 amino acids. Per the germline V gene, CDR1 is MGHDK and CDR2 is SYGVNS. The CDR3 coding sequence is TGTGCCAGCAGTGAAGAATGGGGAAAGGATTCACCCCTCCACTTT. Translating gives CASSEEWGKDSPLHF.